One sample yielded the 18 T cell receptor beta chains listed below, sequenced in a study of T cell repertoires in cytomegalovirus infection. TCRdb analysed the reads with MiXCR anew, one entry per CDR3 protein. The sample has about 740,000 distinct CDR3 sequences; around 30% are singletons. These receptors' targets are unknown. Sequencing used cultured PBMCs, obtained from culture after CMV antigen stimulation. The source is a human donor in good health (CMV status not recorded). Some clones in this sample may be carry-over from other donors' samples.

The CDR3 reads CSPLGPESSYEQYF. The DNA of the CDR3 is TGCAGCCCCCTTGGCCCGGAAAGCTCCTACGAGCAGTACTTC. The rearrangement uses TRBV20-1 and TRBJ2-7; D not resolved. CDR3 length: 14 residues. Germline V gene lookup returns CDR1 DFQATT and CDR2 SNEGSKA (reference sequence).

J is TRBJ2-5 and V is TRBV20-1; 8 nucleotides agree with TRBD2. CDR1 and CDR2 (germline): DFQATT, SNEGSKA (reference sequence). V lost 2 bases to trimming and J lost 4 bases; unmatched junction nucleotides: 6. The CDR3 extends over 14 amino acids. In DNA, the CDR3 is TGCAGTGCTAGATTCGCGGGAGGCGCAGAGACCCAGTACTTC. Amino acid sequence: CSARFAGGAETQYF.

The chain recombines TRBV6-2 or TRBV6-3 with TRBJ2-7; no definite D call. CDR1 and CDR2 (germline): MNHEY, SVGEGT. Deletions cut 2 bases from V and 5 bases from J, with 10 bases between. The CDR3 is 13 residues long. The CDR3 region has the DNA TGTGCCAGCAGTTACCCAGACCGGGACGAGCAGTACTTC. Translation gives CASSYPDRDEQYF.

The chain has TRBV12-3 or TRBV12-4 and TRBJ2-3; D call uncertain. The CDR3 has 12 residues. Trimming pared 6 bases from V and 6 bases from J, leaving 10 bases between. CDR3 amino acids: CASSSNPDTQYF. CDR3 in DNA: TGTGCCAGCAGCTCAAATCCTGATACGCAGTATTTT.

This clonotype was recorded a few times. The genes are TRBV7-2 and TRBJ1-2, with D hard to call. The V gene's germline CDR1 is SGHTA and CDR2 FQGNSA. CDR3 size: 14 residues. Trimming stripped 5 bases from V and 0 bases from J, with 10 bases between. The CDR3: CASSRGPPNYGYTF. The CDR3, as DNA: TGTGCCAGCAGCCGCGGACCGCCTAACTATGGCTACACCTTC.

Only a few counts were recorded for this clonotype. V usage is TRBV2 and J usage is TRBJ2-3; no definite D call. Trimming left V 7 bases short and J 0 bases short, with 14 bases between. The CDR3 length is 15 residues. The germline V gene has CDR1 SNHLY and CDR2 FYNNEI. CDR3 nucleotides: TGTGCCAGCATGACTCAAACTGCTAGCACAGATACGCAGTATTTT. As protein: CASMTQTASTDTQYF.

CDR3 in DNA: TGTGCCAGCAGCCCTGATAATACGCAGTATTTT. Its translation: CASSPDNTQYF. V is TRBV7-4 and J is TRBJ2-3; D unclear. The CDR3 sequence is 11 residues long. Per germline, CDR1 SGHVT and CDR2 SQSDAQ. Trimming pared 5 bases from V and 7 bases from J, leaving 7 bases between.

The V call is TRBV27, the J call TRBJ2-5, with 8 positions matching TRBD1. The CDR3 runs 15 residues. Germline-derived CDR1 and CDR2 are MNHEY and SMNVEV (reference sequence). V lost 2 bases, J lost 0 bases, and 2 bases stayed unmatched. CDR3 sequence reads: CASSLGTGHQETQYF. The CDR3 DNA is TGTGCCAGCAGTTTAGGGACAGGACACCAAGAGACCCAGTACTTC.

To note about this clonotype: One junction end disagrees with the germline gene, perhaps due to a read error. This chain joins TRBV11-1 and TRBJ2-3; no clear D. Germline-derived CDR1 and CDR2 are SGHAT and FQDESV (reference sequence). The CDR3 is 12 amino acids. The CDR3 is CACSPRTDTQYF. As DNA, the CDR3 is TGTGCCTGCAGCCCGAGAACAGATACGCAGTATTTT.

In its sample, this clonotype was seen a few times. The chain joins TRBV28 to TRBJ2-1; D gene unclear. This CDR3 spans 15 amino acids. Between the trimmed V and J ends, which lost 3 bases and 2 bases, there was a span of 11 bases. In germline, CDR1 is MDHEN, CDR2 SYDVKM. CDR3 bases: TGTGCCAGCAGTTTTTCTTTACGCGCCTACAATGAGCAGTTCTTC. Translation gives CASSFSLRAYNEQFF.

In its sample, this clonotype was seen a few times. CDR3 residues: CASSKGGRGSQETQYF. CDR3 sequence (DNA): TGTGCCAGCAGCAAGGGGGGGCGGGGGAGCCAAGAGACCCAGTACTTC. The chain uses TRBV7-9 and TRBJ2-5; weak D call: TRBD2 (7 bases). The CDR3 contains 16 residues. V was cut by 5 bases and J by 1 base, with 17 bases left in between. Germline V gives CDR1 SEHNR, CDR2 FQNEAQ (reference sequence).

The chain has TRBV20-1 and TRBJ2-7; D ambiguous. V shed 3 bases and J shed 6 bases, with 12 bases lying between them. Per germline, CDR1 DFQATT and CDR2 SNEGSKA (reference sequence). The CDR3 sequence is 12 residues long. The CDR3 DNA reads TGCAGTGCTAGGCCTATGGGTCGCGAGCAGTACTTC. It encodes CSARPMGREQYF.

The chain is built from TRBV2 and TRBJ2-1; D perhaps matches TRBD2 (5 bases). Per germline, CDR1 SNHLY and CDR2 FYNNEI. The CDR3 has 17 amino acids. V shed 4 bases and J shed 7 bases, with 23 bases lying between them. For the CDR3, the DNA is TGTGCCAGCAGTGGTCATTTCGAGGCTAGCCGTATTAATGAGCAGTTCTTC. Translation gives CASSGHFEASRINEQFF.

CDR3 region: CASSPGGIDRGELFF. The CDR3 DNA reads as TGTGCCAGCAGCCCTGGGGGGATCGACCGCGGGGAGCTGTTTTTT. The chain couples TRBV7-2 to TRBJ2-2; TRBD2 might be the D (6 bases). Germline assignment: CDR1 SGHTA and CDR2 FQGNSA. Between the trimmed V and J ends, which lost 5 bases and 7 bases, there was a span of 17 bases. The CDR3 has 15 residues.

This chain connects TRBV19 to TRBJ2-3; 10 bases are a match to TRBD1. V lost 5 bases to trimming and J lost 3 bases; unmatched junction nucleotides: 5. CDR3 length equals 15 residues. Germline loops: CDR1 LNHDA, CDR2 SQIVND (reference sequence). This CDR3 reads CASSHPGQGTDTQYF. Written as DNA, the CDR3 is TGTGCCAGTAGTCATCCGGGACAGGGGACAGATACGCAGTATTTT. Full variable domain (outside the CDR3, taken from reference TRBV19 and TRBJ2-3): DGGITQSPKYLFRKEGQNVTLSCEQNLNHDAMYWYRQDPGQGLRLIYYSQIVNDFQKGDIAEGYSVSREKKESFPLTVTSAQKNPTAFYLCASSHPGQGTDTQYFGPGTRLTVL.

CDR3 DNA sequence: TGTGCCAGCAGCGCGGACAGGGACTATAATAATTCACCCCTCCACTTT. This codes for CASSADRDYNNSPLHF. The chain uses TRBV7-9 and TRBJ1-6; 8 bases line up with TRBD1. The V gene end was trimmed by 5 bases and the J gene end by 5 bases; junction bases not matched to a gene: 8. CDR3 length: 16 amino acids. CDR1 and CDR2 from the germline V gene are SEHNR and FQNEAQ (reference sequence).

The chain has TRBV19 and TRBJ1-1, with a tentative D call TRBD1 (5 bases). Trimming took off 7 bases at V and 3 bases at J, with 15 bases between the two ends. CDR1 is LNHDA and CDR2 is SQIVND in the germline V gene (reference sequence). The CDR3 runs 14 residues. The CDR3 spells CASTETWGDTEAFF. Written as DNA, the CDR3 is TGTGCCAGTACCGAAACATGGGGGGACACTGAAGCTTTCTTT.

This chain connects TRBV6-2 or TRBV6-3 to TRBJ2-7; 10 nucleotides match TRBD2. Per the germline V gene, CDR1 is MNHEY and CDR2 is SVGEGT. Germline trimming cut 2 bases from V and 1 base from J; bases unmatched to any gene: 11. This CDR3 is 18 amino acids long. The CDR3 is CASSYESSGRVVSYEQYF. The CDR3 DNA reads TGTGCCAGCAGTTACGAGTCCAGCGGGAGGGTTGTTTCCTACGAGCAGTACTTC.